The 27 T cell receptor beta chains presented below share a single source sample, sequenced in a study of blood T cell repertoires in COVID-19. Generated by immunoSEQ multiplex PCR, the TCRdb table keeps only in-frame clones and is missing some. The sample includes about 120,000 clones, 85% to 90% of them seen just once. The sequencing input was peripheral blood. These receptors originate from an older woman with acute or convalescent COVID-19.

V is TRBV4-2 and J is TRBJ2-3; 16 positions agree with TRBD2. Germline V gene sequence: CDR1 LGHNA, CDR2 YNFKEQ. The CDR3 consists of 17 residues. V lost 4 bases and J lost 4; bases outside the gene matches: 5. The chain's CDR3 is CASSPGTSGGAADTQYF. The CDR3 DNA is TGTGCCAGCAGCCCCGGGACTAGCGGGGGGGCCGCAGATACGCAGTATTTT.

This clone has more than one count but fewer than ten. The rearrangement links TRBV6-2 or TRBV6-3 to TRBJ2-1; a weak D match, TRBD2 (6 bases). V lost 5 bases to trimming and J lost 7 bases, with 21 bases between them. Germline loops: CDR1 MNHEY, CDR2 SVGEGT. CDR3 size: 16 residues. The CDR3 sequence is CASSNRIAAMGNEQFF. CDR3 sequence (DNA): TGTGCCAGCAGTAACCGAATAGCGGCCATGGGGAATGAGCAGTTCTTC.

The chain couples TRBV4-1 to TRBJ1-2, with D maybe TRBD1 (6 bases). CDR1 is MGHRA and CDR2 is YSYEKL in the germline V gene. The CDR3 extends over 17 amino acids. With 0 bases removed from V and 4 bases from J, the gap between germline ends came to 18 bases. This CDR3 is CASSQDRSLDRSYGYTF. In DNA form, the CDR3 reads TGCGCCAGCAGCCAAGATAGATCCCTGGACAGATCCTATGGCTACACCTTC.

V and J are TRBV3-1 (or the pseudogene TRBV3-2) and TRBJ2-2; 7 positions match TRBD1. With V trimmed by 1 base and J by 4 bases, 12 bases remained unmatched. The CDR3 totals 18 residues. Germline values: CDR1 LGHDT, CDR2 YNNKEL (reference sequence). CDR3 nucleotides: TGTGCCAGCAGCCAAGCAACCATCGGACAGGTGTCCACCGGGGAGCTGTTTTTT. Protein: CASSQATIGQVSTGELFF.

This chain uses TRBV7-8 with TRBJ2-3, with D tentatively TRBD2 (6 bases). Germline V gives CDR1 SGHVS, CDR2 FQNEAQ. The CDR3 consists of 18 residues. Trimming removed 0 bases at V and 6 bases at J, with 22 bases between. The CDR3 sequence is CASSLATRGRVTSDTQYF. The CDR3 DNA is TGTGCCAGCAGCTTAGCAACGCGGGGCAGGGTAACGTCGGATACGCAGTATTTT.

The rearrangement links TRBV5-8 to TRBJ2-7; the match to TRBD1 covers 8 bases. The CDR3 runs to 16 residues. Germline CDR1 is SGHTS and CDR2 is YDEGEE. The J segment lost 5 bases and the V segment lost 2 bases, leaving 12 bases of the junction unmatched. The CDR3 reads CASSFRLGQGSNEQYF. The CDR3 nucleotides are TGTGCCAGCAGCTTTCGACTTGGACAGGGTAGCAACGAGCAGTACTTC.

J is TRBJ1-2 and V is TRBV29-1; a weak D match, TRBD1 (5 bases). V was trimmed by 6 bases and J by 4 bases, leaving 15 bases between them. This CDR3 has 13 residues. In germline, CDR1 is SQVTM, CDR2 ANQGSEA. CDR3 in DNA: TGCAGCGTCCCGGGGGAAGGGTTCTATGGCTACACCTTC. Residues: CSVPGEGFYGYTF.

The DNA for the CDR3 is TGTGCCAGCAGTAAACGGGTCTCCTACGAGCAGTACTTC. This sequence encodes CASSKRVSYEQYF. The chain is built from TRBV6-5 and TRBJ2-7; no reliable D call. The CDR3 sequence is 13 residues long. Trimming removed 5 bases at V and 0 bases at J, with 8 bases between. CDR1 is MNHEY, CDR2 SVGAGI, per germline.

The gene calls are TRBV24-1 and TRBJ2-3; maybe TRBD1 (5 bases). The CDR3 has 17 residues. CDR1 and CDR2 from the germline V gene are KGHDR and SFDVKD. V gave up 3 bases and J gave up 0 bases, with 15 bases separating them. CDR3 sequence: CATSDPQYRQSTDTQYF. As DNA, the CDR3 is TGTGCCACCAGTGATCCCCAATACCGACAGAGCACAGATACGCAGTATTTT.

CDR3 residues: CASSQASGGAYSSYNEQFF. The CDR3 region has the DNA TGTGCCAGCAGCCAGGCTAGCGGGGGGGCGTATAGCTCCTACAATGAGCAGTTCTTC. This chain joins TRBV3-1 (or the pseudogene TRBV3-2) and TRBJ2-1, with 12 bases that match TRBD2. The junction had 9 bases not matched to a gene; V was cut back by 3 bases and J by 0 bases. Germline loops: CDR1 LGHDT, CDR2 YNNKEL (reference sequence). The CDR3 loop spans 19 amino acids.

This clone is a singleton in its sample. V gene TRBV12-3 or TRBV12-4 combines with J gene TRBJ2-3; D is undetermined. Trimming took 9 bases from V and 4 from J, leaving 11 bases between them. The CDR3 is 12 residues long. The CDR3 loop is CASSPLSDTQYF. The CDR3 DNA reads as TGTGCCAGTAGCCCCCTCTCAGATACGCAGTATTTT.

The chain is built from TRBV3-1 (or the pseudogene TRBV3-2) and TRBJ1-4; 10 nucleotides match TRBD1. CDR1 LGHDT and CDR2 YNNKEL come from the germline V gene (reference sequence). J was trimmed by 7 bases and V by 7 bases; bases with no gene match: 6. The CDR3 is 14 amino acids. CDR3 sequence reads: CASNRQGAGEKLFF. The DNA for the CDR3 is TGTGCCAGCAATAGACAGGGGGCCGGTGAAAAACTGTTTTTT.

V usage is TRBV28 and J usage is TRBJ1-5, with a weak D call TRBD1 (5 bases). The CDR3 runs 19 residues. The ends were cut back, 7 bases at V and 2 bases at J, with 27 bases in the middle. Germline values: CDR1 MDHEN, CDR2 SYDVKM. CDR3 sequence reads: CASTLGGVLPGRGNQPQHF. The CDR3 region has the DNA TGTGCCAGCACCCTGGGGGGGGTCCTACCGGGAAGGGGCAATCAGCCCCAGCATTTT. The whole variable domain, remainder taken from reference TRBV28 and TRBJ1-5, is DVKVTQSSRYLVKRTGEKVFLECVQDMDHENMFWYRQDPGLGLRLIYFSYDVKMKEKGDIPEGYSVSREKKERFSLILESASTNQTSMYLCASTLGGVLPGRGNQPQHFGDGTRLSIL.

J is TRBJ2-3 and V is TRBV28; the D is unclear. V lost 8 bases and J 1 base, leaving 10 bases between the germline ends. CDR1 is MDHEN, CDR2 SYDVKM, per germline. This CDR3 region has 13 residues. The CDR3 sequence is CASSYPGTDTQYF. The CDR3 coding sequence is TGTGCCAGCTCCTACCCGGGCACAGATACGCAGTATTTT. Supplemented by reference TRBV28 and TRBJ2-3, the full variable domain reads DVKVTQSSRYLVKRTGEKVFLECVQDMDHENMFWYRQDPGLGLRLIYFSYDVKMKEKGDIPEGYSVSREKKERFSLILESASTNQTSMYLCASSYPGTDTQYFGPGTRLTVL.

The V call is TRBV29-1, the J call TRBJ2-1; possibly TRBD1 for D (5 bases). Trimming shortened V by 1 base and J by 9 bases, and 22 bases separated the two germline ends. This CDR3 contains 16 residues. Germline loops: CDR1 SQVTM, CDR2 ANQGSEA. The CDR3 nucleotides read TGCAGCGTTGAAGCGCCCAGGGCCCCGGCCTGGGGTGAGCAGTTCTTC. Translating gives CSVEAPRAPAWGEQFF.

This sequence joins TRBV28 and TRBJ2-1; perhaps TRBD2 as D (5 bases). CDR3 length: 15 residues. Per the germline V gene, CDR1 is MDHEN and CDR2 is SYDVKM. V dropped 5 bases and J dropped 0 bases, with 11 bases sitting between them. CDR3 loop: CASSPPGSSYNEQFF. The DNA of the CDR3 is TGTGCCAGCAGTCCCCCGGGGAGCTCCTACAATGAGCAGTTCTTC.

The J gene is TRBJ1-2, the V gene TRBV7-9, with 7 positions matching TRBD1. CDR3 length equals 12 residues. Losses at the gene ends were 4 bases for V and 11 bases for J; bases not matched to a gene: 7. Germline CDR1 SEHNR, CDR2 FQNEAQ (reference sequence). CDR3 loop: CASSSGQVLYTF. The CDR3 DNA is TGTGCCAGCAGCTCCGGACAGGTGCTATACACCTTC. The full variable domain, with the rest looked up from reference TRBV7-9 and TRBJ1-2, is DTGVSQNPRHKITKRGQNVTFRCDPISEHNRLYWYRQTLGQGPEFLTYFQNEAQLEKSRLLSDRFSAERPKGSFSTLEIQRTEQGDSAMYLCASSSGQVLYTFGSGTRLTVV.

The chain employs TRBV9 and TRBJ2-1; the D gene is possibly TRBD1 (6 bases). The length of the CDR3 is 15 residues. Germline loops: CDR1 SGDLS, CDR2 YYNGEE. The germline V and J ends were trimmed by 1 base and 5 bases, with 13 bases remaining between them. Here the CDR3 reads CASSVTRGSHNEQFF. The CDR3 coding sequence is TGTGCCAGCAGCGTAACCAGGGGATCCCACAATGAGCAGTTCTTC.

The chain has TRBV20-1 and TRBJ1-3; no definite D call. The CDR3 sequence is 11 residues long. CDR1 DFQATT and CDR2 SNEGSKA come from the germline V gene (reference sequence). The CDR3 region has the DNA TGCAGGAAGGCGGCCCGAAACACCATATATTTT. It translates to CRKAARNTIYF.

The V and J genes are TRBV2 and TRBJ1-2, with TRBD1 as a possible D gene (5 bases). Germline V CDR1 and CDR2: SNHLY, FYNNEI. The CDR3 length is 15 residues. V dropped 6 bases and J dropped 4 bases, with 18 bases sitting between them. This chain's CDR3 is CASSSRVTAIYGYTF. CDR3 coding DNA: TGTGCCAGCAGCTCCCGGGTGACAGCGATCTATGGCTACACCTTC.

The rearrangement links TRBV5-1 to TRBJ2-1; 10 nucleotides agree with TRBD2. Germline CDR1 is SGHRS and CDR2 is YFSETQ. Losses at the gene ends were 2 bases for V and 8 bases for J; bases not matched to a gene: 10. The CDR3 extends over 16 amino acids. The CDR3 DNA is TGCGCCAGCAGCTTCTCCAAGCGGGGGGGCCTCGATGAGCAGTTCTTC. Its translation is CASSFSKRGGLDEQFF. Full variable domain (rest looked up from reference TRBV5-1 and TRBJ2-1): KAGVTQTPRYLIKTRGQQVTLSCSPISGHRSVSWYQQTPGQGLQFLFEYFSETQRNKGNFPGRFSGRQFSNSRSEMNVSTLELGDSALYLCASSFSKRGGLDEQFFGPGTRLTVL.

The chain carries TRBV6-1 and TRBJ2-1; weak D call: TRBD1 (5 bases). The CDR3 loop spans 14 amino acids. The germline V gene encodes CDR1 MNHNS and CDR2 SASEGT. Between the trimmed V and J ends, which lost 3 bases and 1 base, there was a span of 7 bases. CDR3 sequence reads: CASSDRVSYNEQFF. The CDR3 bases are TGTGCCAGCAGTGACAGGGTTTCCTACAATGAGCAGTTCTTC.

The rearrangement uses TRBV30 and TRBJ2-7; 7 nucleotides line up with TRBD1. V gave up 8 bases and J gave up 4 bases; unmatched junction bases: 8. Looked up from germline, CDR1 is GTSNPN and CDR2 is SVGIG (reference sequence). This CDR3 is 12 amino acids long. The CDR3 nucleotides read TGTGCCATAACCCCAGGGGGATACGAGCAGTACTTC. Residues: CAITPGGYEQYF.

The chain carries TRBV9 and TRBJ2-3; D gene ambiguous. Germline values: CDR1 SGDLS, CDR2 YYNGEE. The V gene lost 0 bases and the J gene lost 1 base, with 6 bases spanning the gap. The CDR3 has 14 amino acids. The CDR3 spells CASSVELRTDTQYF. The CDR3 DNA sequence: TGTGCCAGCAGCGTAGAACTTCGCACAGATACGCAGTATTTT.

In its sample, this clone was seen a few times. The rearrangement joins TRBV6-1 to TRBJ1-5; D gene unclear. With 3 bases removed from V and 0 bases from J, the gap between germline ends came to 9 bases. From germline, CDR1 is MNHNS and CDR2 SASEGT. The CDR3 is made up of 15 amino acids. Here the CDR3 reads CASSEGSYSNQPQHF. The CDR3, as DNA: TGTGCCAGCAGTGAGGGCTCATATAGCAATCAGCCCCAGCATTTT.

The chain carries TRBV7-3 and TRBJ2-3, with 9 bases identical to TRBD2. This CDR3 has 19 residues. Losses at the gene ends were 5 bases for V and 4 bases for J; bases not matched to a gene: 19. CDR1 SGHTA and CDR2 FQGTGA come from the germline V gene. The CDR3 loop reads CASSLQGLAGALASDTQYF. The CDR3 DNA sequence: TGTGCCAGCAGCCTCCAGGGGTTAGCGGGGGCCCTGGCATCAGATACGCAGTATTTT.

V and J are TRBV9 and TRBJ1-2; D remains ambiguous. Germline CDR1 is SGDLS and CDR2 is YYNGEE. CDR3 length: 12 residues. The V end lost 4 bases, the J end lost 1 base, and 5 bases lay between the germline ends. CDR3 loop: CASSPFNYGYTF. The CDR3, as DNA: TGTGCCAGCAGCCCGTTTAACTATGGCTACACCTTC. The entire variable domain, with the rest obtained from reference TRBV9 and TRBJ1-2, is as follows: DSGVTQTPKHLITATGQRVTLRCSPRSGDLSVYWYQQSLDQGLQFLIQYYNGEERAKGNILERFSAQQFPDLHSELNLSSLELGDSALYFCASSPFNYGYTFGSGTRLTVV.